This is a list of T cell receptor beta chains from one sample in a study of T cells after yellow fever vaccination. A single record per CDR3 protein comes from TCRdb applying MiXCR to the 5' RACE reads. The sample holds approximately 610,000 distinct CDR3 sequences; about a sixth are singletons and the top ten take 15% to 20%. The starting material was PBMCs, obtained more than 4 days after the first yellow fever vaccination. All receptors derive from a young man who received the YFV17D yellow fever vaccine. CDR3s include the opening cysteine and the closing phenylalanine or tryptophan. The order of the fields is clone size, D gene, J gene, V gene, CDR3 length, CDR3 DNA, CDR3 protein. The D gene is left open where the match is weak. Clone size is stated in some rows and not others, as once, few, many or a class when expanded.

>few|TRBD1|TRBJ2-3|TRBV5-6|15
TGTGCCAGCAGCACCGACAGGGACGAAGGAGATACGCAGTATTTT
CASSTDRDEGDTQYF
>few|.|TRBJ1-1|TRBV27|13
TGTGCCAGCAGTTCCGACAGCACCTCTGAAGCTTTCTTT
CASSSDSTSEAFF
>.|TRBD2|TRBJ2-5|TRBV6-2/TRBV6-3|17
TGTGCCAGCAGTTACGGTTGGGGTGCTAGCGGGCAAGAGACCCAGTACTTC
CASSYGWGASGQETQYF
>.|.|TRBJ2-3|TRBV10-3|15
TGTGCCATCAGTGAGCCGGGCCCTAGCACAGATACGCAGTATTTT
CAISEPGPSTDTQYF
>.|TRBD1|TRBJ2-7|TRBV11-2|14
TGTGCCAGCAGCTTAGATCTTGACAGGGGCGAGCAGTACTTC
CASSLDLDRGEQYF
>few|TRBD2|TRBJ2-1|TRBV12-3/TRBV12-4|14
TGTGCCAGTCGGCGCGGGGGATGGAGCAATGAGCAGTTCTTC
CASRRGGWSNEQFF
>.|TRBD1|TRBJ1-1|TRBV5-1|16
TGCGCCAGCAGCATTGTCCCGGGACAGGGGTCGGCGGAAGCTTTCTTT
CASSIVPGQGSAEAFF
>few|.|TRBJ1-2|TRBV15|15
TGTGCCACCAGCAGAGAAGCGGGGTGGAACTATGGCTACACCTTC
CATSREAGWNYGYTF
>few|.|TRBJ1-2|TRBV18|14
TGTGCCAGCTCACCACGTCTGATTAACTATGGCTACACCTTC
CASSPRLINYGYTF
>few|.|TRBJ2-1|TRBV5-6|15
TGTGCCAGCAGCTTGTTAGCGGACTCCTACAATGAGCAGTTCTTC
CASSLLADSYNEQFF
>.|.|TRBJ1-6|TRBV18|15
TGTGCCAGCTCACCTACCGGACAGAGGAATTCACCCCTCCACTTT
CASSPTGQRNSPLHF